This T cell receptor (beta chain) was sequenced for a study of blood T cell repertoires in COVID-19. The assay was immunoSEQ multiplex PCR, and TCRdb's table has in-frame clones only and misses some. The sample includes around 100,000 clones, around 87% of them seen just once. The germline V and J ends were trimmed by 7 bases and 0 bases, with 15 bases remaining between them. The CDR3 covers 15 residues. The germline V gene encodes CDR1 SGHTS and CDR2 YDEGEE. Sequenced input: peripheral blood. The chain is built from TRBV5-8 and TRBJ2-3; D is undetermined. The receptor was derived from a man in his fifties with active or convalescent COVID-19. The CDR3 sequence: CASPGSQPSTDTQYF. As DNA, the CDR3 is TGTGCCAGCCCCGGTTCGCAACCGAGCACAGATACGCAGTATTTT.